The 22 T cell receptor beta chains below come from one sample, sequenced in a study of response to subunit inactivated influenza vaccine. TCRdb called the RT-PCR reads again in MiXCR, with one record for every CDR3 protein. The repertoire consists of approximately 480,000 distinct CDR3 sequences, with around 9.9% occurring once and the leading ten covering approximately 12%. The material was PBMCs from blood, obtained more than 35 days after vaccination. These receptors all come from a man aged 50-59 years who received an inactivated influenza vaccine.

This clonotype has just a few counts. This rearrangement joins TRBV12-3 or TRBV12-4 to TRBJ2-5; TRBD2 is a possible D gene (5 bases). The CDR3 covers 15 residues. Trimming cost V 5 bases and J 5 bases, with 18 bases left between them. The CDR3 nucleotides are TGTGCCAGCAGTGCCGGAGGTCTCCTCGGGGAGACCCAGTACTTC. Its protein product is CASSAGGLLGETQYF.

This clonotype was counted between two and nine times. This chain uses TRBV14 with TRBJ2-3, with D possibly being TRBD2 (5 bases). CDR3 length: 14 amino acids. The germline V and J ends were trimmed by 0 bases and 8 bases, with 12 bases remaining between them. Per germline, CDR1 SGHDN and CDR2 FVKESK. The CDR3 sequence: CASSQDWGDPTQYF. In DNA form, the CDR3 reads TGTGCCAGCAGCCAAGATTGGGGAGACCCTACGCAGTATTTT.

This clonotype was observed a few times. This sequence joins TRBV5-1 and TRBJ2-1, with TRBD2 matching 12 bases. V gave up 1 base and J gave up 6 bases; unmatched junction bases: 5. CDR1 is SGHRS and CDR2 is YFSETQ in the germline V gene. This CDR3 region has 16 residues. Written as DNA, the CDR3 is TGCGCCAGCAGCTTGCTGCTAGCGGGGGGGGCCAATGAGCAGTTCTTC. As protein: CASSLLLAGGANEQFF.

The V call is TRBV12-3 or TRBV12-4, the J call TRBJ2-1; D unclear. The V end was cut by 7 bases, the J end by 8 bases, with 12 bases between. The CDR3 runs to 12 residues. The CDR3 DNA reads as TGTGCCAGCACCCGGCTTGGCGATGAGCAGTTCTTC. Translation gives CASTRLGDEQFF.

CDR3 bases: TGCAGCGTGGCGCTTAGCGGACCCTACAATGAGCAGTTCTTC. This codes for CSVALSGPYNEQFF. The chain combines TRBV29-1 with TRBJ2-1; tentatively, D is TRBD2 (6 bases). V lost 6 bases and J lost 2, with 14 bases in between. The CDR3 runs 14 residues. In germline, CDR1 is SQVTM, CDR2 ANQGSEA.

This clonotype has ten or more counts. This chain uses TRBV5-1 with TRBJ2-7; 8 positions match TRBD1. Germline CDR1 reads SGHRS; CDR2 reads YFSETQ. The V gene end was trimmed by 0 bases and the J gene end by 2 bases; junction bases not matched to a gene: 7. The CDR3 extends over 16 amino acids. The CDR3 DNA is TGCGCCAGCAGCTTGGAGCGGACAGGGATAACCTACGAGCAGTACTTC. Its protein is CASSLERTGITYEQYF.

This clonotype has at least ten counts. The chain recombines TRBV9 with TRBJ2-2; D ambiguous. The germline V and J ends were trimmed by 0 bases and 4 bases, with 4 bases remaining between them. Germline loops: CDR1 SGDLS, CDR2 YYNGEE. The CDR3 sequence is 13 residues long. The CDR3 nucleotides are TGTGCCAGCAGCGTAGACCCCACCGGGGAGCTGTTTTTT. It encodes CASSVDPTGELFF.

The sample holds a few counts of this clonotype. The V call is TRBV20-1, the J call TRBJ1-4; D may be TRBD1 (6 bases). The germline CDR1 and CDR2 sequences are DFQATT and SNEGSKA (reference sequence). The CDR3 has 14 residues. V lost 6 bases and J lost 0, with 11 bases in between. CDR3 in amino acids: CSASDRSTNEKLFF. The CDR3 DNA sequence: TGCAGTGCCTCCGACAGGTCAACTAATGAAAAACTGTTTTTT.

This clonotype has at least ten counts. This chain links TRBV6-1 with TRBJ2-5; D is possibly TRBD1 (5 bases). V was cut by 6 bases and J by 1 base, with 15 bases left in between. Looked up from germline, CDR1 is MNHNS and CDR2 is SASEGT. The CDR3 covers 15 residues. In DNA, the CDR3 is TGTGCCAGCAGCCCTACAGGTTTTAGCCAAGAGACCCAGTACTTC. Encoded protein: CASSPTGFSQETQYF.

The rearrangement links TRBV4-2 to TRBJ2-5; 7 bases fit TRBD2. Germline trimming cut 2 bases from V and 5 bases from J; bases unmatched to any gene: 2. The CDR3 length is 13 residues. The germline V gene has CDR1 LGHNA and CDR2 YNFKEQ. The CDR3 loop is CASSQTSDETQYF. CDR3 DNA: TGTGCCAGCAGCCAAACTAGCGACGAGACCCAGTACTTC.

The CDR3 nucleotides read TGTGCCAGCAGCAACACCCGGGGGGGGGGTTTTCCCCAGCATTTT. Its protein product is CASSNTRGGGFPQHF. The chain uses TRBV6-1 and TRBJ1-5, with D perhaps TRBD1 (5 bases). The CDR3 sequence is 15 residues long. In germline, CDR1 is MNHNS, CDR2 SASEGT. V gave up 6 bases and J gave up 10 bases, with 22 bases separating them.

V gene TRBV7-3 combines with J gene TRBJ2-2, with 10 bases that match TRBD2. The CDR3 has 16 amino acids. Trimming at V came to 5 bases and at J to 3 bases, leaving 6 bases not matched to a gene. CDR1 and CDR2 (germline): SGHTA, FQGTGA. The CDR3 reads CASSRTGTSDTGELFF. The CDR3 nucleotides are TGTGCCAGCAGCCGGACCGGGACTAGCGACACCGGGGAGCTGTTTTTT. Full variable domain (missing parts from reference TRBV7-3 and TRBJ2-2): GAGVSQTPSNKVTEKGKYVELRCDPISGHTALYWYRQSLGQGPEFLIYFQGTGAADDSGLPNDRFFAVRPEGSVSTLKIQRTERGDSAVYLCASSRTGTSDTGELFFGEGSRLTVL.

The chain carries TRBV20-1 and TRBJ2-3, with no clear D. This CDR3 contains 12 residues. The V gene lost 4 bases and the J gene lost 3 bases, with 8 bases spanning the gap. Germline lookup yields CDR1 DFQATT and CDR2 SNEGSKA (reference sequence). CDR3: CSAISVTDTQYF. Written as DNA, the CDR3 is TGCAGTGCTATATCAGTGACAGATACGCAGTATTTT.

This clonotype has only a few counts. The J gene is TRBJ1-5, the V gene TRBV7-2, with a weak D call TRBD1 (5 bases). Deletions cut 2 bases from V and 5 bases from J, with 10 bases between. There are 14 residues in the CDR3. Germline V lookup: CDR1 SGHTA, CDR2 FQGNSA. This CDR3 reads CASSLLGTYQPQHF. CDR3 DNA sequence: TGTGCCAGCAGCTTACTAGGGACCTATCAGCCCCAGCATTTT. Full variable domain (outside the CDR3, taken from reference TRBV7-2 and TRBJ1-5): GAGVSQSPSNKVTEKGKDVELRCDPISGHTALYWYRQSLGQGLEFLIYFQGNSAPDKSGLPSDRFSAERTGGSVSTLTIQRTQQEDSAVYLCASSLLGTYQPQHFGDGTRLSIL.

This clonotype was picked up a small number of times. The rearrangement uses TRBV6-2 or TRBV6-3 and TRBJ2-2; D not resolved. The V and J ends lost 5 bases and 4 bases respectively, with 14 bases between them. CDR1 and CDR2 from the germline V gene are MNHEY and SVGEGT. The CDR3 sequence is 15 residues long. The CDR3 is CASSGANKITGELFF. CDR3 in DNA: TGTGCCAGCAGTGGCGCCAACAAAATCACCGGGGAGCTGTTTTTT.

The sample holds many counts of this clonotype. V and J are TRBV5-1 and TRBJ2-3, with D unclear. CDR3 size: 13 residues. With 4 bases removed from V and 9 bases from J, the gap between germline ends came to 15 bases. CDR1 is SGHRS, CDR2 YFSETQ, per germline. CDR3: CASSRTQDGTQYF. Written as DNA, the CDR3 is TGCGCCAGCAGCCGCACACAAGACGGAACGCAGTATTTT.

This clonotype was recorded at least ten times. The V gene is TRBV29-1, the J gene TRBJ2-2, with 10 nucleotides matching TRBD2. In germline, CDR1 is SQVTM, CDR2 ANQGSEA. V lost 4 bases and J lost 1; bases outside the gene matches: 3. This CDR3 is 15 amino acids long. CDR3 region: CSVAGTSENTGELFF. The DNA of the CDR3 is TGCAGCGTTGCGGGGACTAGCGAGAACACCGGGGAGCTGTTTTTT.

The rearrangement links TRBV7-2 to TRBJ1-5, with TRBD1 matching over 8 bases. V was pared by 3 bases and J by 5 bases, with 3 bases of the junction left unmatched. Germline loops: CDR1 SGHTA, CDR2 FQGNSA. CDR3 length equals 14 residues. CDR3 in DNA: TGTGCCAGCAGCTTTGGACAGGGCCATCAGCCCCAGCATTTT. Its protein is CASSFGQGHQPQHF.

This clonotype has more than one count but fewer than ten. The gene calls are TRBV29-1 and TRBJ1-2, with D maybe TRBD1 (5 bases). The germline V and J ends were trimmed by 3 bases and 3 bases, with 17 bases remaining between them. Germline V gene data show CDR1 as SQVTM and CDR2 as ANQGSEA. This CDR3 comprises 15 residues. CDR3 sequence (DNA): TGCAGCGTTGAGGCTACTCCAGGGAACTACTATGGCTACACCTTC. Its protein is CSVEATPGNYYGYTF.

The gene calls are TRBV9 and TRBJ2-7, with TRBD1 identical over 11 bases. This CDR3 has 14 residues. CDR1 is SGDLS and CDR2 is YYNGEE in the germline V gene. V gave up 3 bases and J gave up 5 bases; unmatched junction bases: 4. The CDR3 region has the DNA TGTGCCAGCAGCGCAACGGGACAGGGGGACGAGCAGTACTTC. This gives the protein CASSATGQGDEQYF. The variable domain in full, with the rest retrieved from reference TRBV9 and TRBJ2-7, is DSGVTQTPKHLITATGQRVTLRCSPRSGDLSVYWYQQSLDQGLQFLIQYYNGEERAKGNILERFSAQQFPDLHSELNLSSLELGDSALYFCASSATGQGDEQYFGPGTRLTVT.

The CDR3 nucleotides read TGTGCCAGCATCCCCCTAGGCGGGGTCGGGGAGACCCAGTACTTC. Amino acids: CASIPLGGVGETQYF. The V call is TRBV6-2 or TRBV6-3, the J call TRBJ2-5; D is possibly TRBD2 (6 bases). Germline CDR1 and CDR2: MNHEY and SVGEGT. This CDR3 is built from 15 residues. The V end lost 7 bases, the J end lost 5 bases, and 20 bases lay between the germline ends.

This clonotype occurred a few times. This chain uses TRBV5-1 with TRBJ1-4; D unclear. The length of the CDR3 is 14 residues. With 5 bases removed from V and 8 bases from J, the gap between germline ends came to 16 bases. Per the germline V gene, CDR1 is SGHRS and CDR2 is YFSETQ. CDR3 in amino acids: CASSSAGVNEKLFF. As DNA, the CDR3 is TGCGCCAGCAGTTCCGCCGGGGTGAACGAAAAACTGTTTTTT.